This T cell receptor (beta chain) was identified during a study of blood T cell repertoires in COVID-19. The CDR3 runs 13 residues. The V and J ends lost 6 bases and 3 bases respectively, with 11 bases between them. Generated by immunoSEQ multiplex PCR, the TCRdb table keeps only in-frame clones and is missing some. Of fewer than 85,000 clones listed, over 70% are singletons. This chain connects TRBV12-3 or TRBV12-4 to TRBJ1-2; no clear D gene. The clonotype originates from a woman between 70 and 85 years old with acute or convalescent COVID-19. The sample comprised peripheral blood. This CDR3 reads CASSRRLDYGYTF. The DNA of the CDR3 is TGTGCCAGCAGCCGCCGACTGGACTATGGCTACACCTTC.